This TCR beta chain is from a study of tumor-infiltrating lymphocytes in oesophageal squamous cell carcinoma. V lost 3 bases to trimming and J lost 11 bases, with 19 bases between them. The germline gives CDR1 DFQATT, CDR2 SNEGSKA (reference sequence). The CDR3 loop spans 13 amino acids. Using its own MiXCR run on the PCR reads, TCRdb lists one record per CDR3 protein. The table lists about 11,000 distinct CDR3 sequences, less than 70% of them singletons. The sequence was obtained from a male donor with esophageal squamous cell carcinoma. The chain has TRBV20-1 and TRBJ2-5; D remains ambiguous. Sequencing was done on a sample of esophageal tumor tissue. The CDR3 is CSASLGRNNEQYF. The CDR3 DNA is TGCAGTGCTAGCCTCGGCAGAAACAATGAGCAGTACTTC.